This is a list of T cell receptor beta chains from one sample in a study of blood T cell repertoires in COVID-19. TCRdb's table, derived via immunoSEQ multiplex PCR, lists solely in-frame clones and lacks some. The sample consists of under 350,000 clones, around 83% of them appearing once. Sequencing was done on a sample of peripheral blood. The source of these receptors is a young man with active or convalescent COVID-19. Each CDR3 is given with its conserved first and last residue. D genes are given only for firm matches.

j_call v_call d_call cdr3_aa
TRBJ2-5 TRBV28 TRBD1 CASSLRRDSMTSETQYF
TRBJ2-7 TRBV3-1/TRBV3-2 TRBD2 CASNPPSGTSGSPLGEQYF
TRBJ1-4 TRBV24-1 . CATSDPREADEKLFF
TRBJ1-5 TRBV4-1 TRBD1 CASSPSIIVQGTGQPQHF
TRBJ2-3 TRBV7-3 TRBD2 CASSSLTPTSVTDTQYF
TRBJ1-2 TRBV27 TRBD1 CASSRQGWDGYTF
TRBJ2-3 TRBV28 TRBD2 CASSLAGGFADTQYF
TRBJ2-1 TRBV24-1 TRBD1 CATSPGFDRGYTNEQFF
TRBJ2-3 TRBV20-1 TRBD2 CSASGVELAGVTDTQYF
TRBJ2-7 TRBV5-6 . CASSTPQWLEQYF
TRBJ2-7 TRBV5-1 TRBD2 CASSFTPREKRLAGEEQYF
TRBJ1-6 TRBV28 . CASSPPQQGNNSPLHF
TRBJ2-3 TRBV11-3 . CASSLGGTRTDTQYF
TRBJ1-1 TRBV7-3 . CASSSKAGNTEAFF